The T cell receptor (beta chain) under discussion was sequenced for a study of vaccination effects on CD4 cells after COVID-19. Study information: The second dose preceded post-vaccine samples by a median of 72 days.

Per the germline V gene, CDR1 is SGDLS and CDR2 is YYNGEE. This CDR3 has 14 amino acids. Trimming left V 3 bases short and J 2 bases short, with 9 bases between. On this clone itself: Its specificity is unknown.

Peptide-pool stimulation followed by sequencing identified expanded antigen-specific CD4+ clonotypes in the ViraFEST assay. Cells that had been cultured for roughly 9 days were the source of isolated CD4+ T cells. The person had PCR-confirmed SARS-CoV-2 infection between March and December 2020. Of the BNT162b2 and mRNA-1273 vaccines, participants received two doses of one or the other. Half-medium replacement with IL-2 medium occurred on days 3 and 7. Produced via immunoSEQ multiplex PCR; TCRdb's table is partial and in-frame only. Counted here are 15,000 or so clones, roughly 80% occurring once; the ten biggest clones make up 25% to 30%.

The sequence was obtained from a human donor who had a prior SARS-CoV-2 infection. The sequencing here drew on CD4+ T cells from PBMCs cultured with HCoV-NL63 spike peptides, taken after COVID-19 vaccination. This rearrangement joins TRBV9 to TRBJ2-1; perhaps TRBD2 as D (6 bases). CDR3 DNA sequence: TGTGCCAGCAGCGCGAGACTAGCCTACAATGAGCAGTTCTTC. Its protein product is CASSARLAYNEQFF. The variable domain in full, completed from reference TRBV9 and TRBJ2-1, reads DSGVTQTPKHLITATGQRVTLRCSPRSGDLSVYWYQQSLDQGLQFLIQYYNGEERAKGNILERFSAQQFPDLHSELNLSSLELGDSALYFCASSARLAYNEQFFGPGTRLTVL.